A single sample is the source of the 24 T cell receptor beta chains below, sequenced in a study of T cell responses to AZD1222 COVID-19 vaccine. Repertoires were generated with immunoSEQ multiplex PCR, while TCRdb's copy carries only in-frame clones and drops some. The sample consists of 60,000 to 65,000 clones, around 75% of them appearing once. The sample consisted of peripheral blood, taken on day 0 of AZD1222 vaccination. Receptor source: an adult in good health.

This chain connects TRBV5-4 to TRBJ2-1; 8 nucleotides agree with TRBD1. V lost 6 bases, J lost 5 bases, and 10 bases stayed unmatched. This CDR3 is built from 15 residues. Germline assignment: CDR1 SGHNT and CDR2 YYREEE (reference sequence). DNA for the CDR3: TGTGCCAGCACCCCCCCCGGGACAGGAAACAATGAGCAGTTCTTC. Residues: CASTPPGTGNNEQFF.

This rearrangement joins TRBV10-1 to TRBJ1-2; unclear D gene. The CDR3 runs 15 residues. Trimming shortened V by 3 bases and J by 0 bases, and 11 bases separated the two germline ends. From germline, CDR1 is WNHNN and CDR2 SYGVQD (reference sequence). In nucleotides, the CDR3 is TGCGCCAGCAGTGAAGAGCAGGACTCTAACTATGGCTACACCTTC. As protein: CASSEEQDSNYGYTF.

The chain recombines TRBV5-1 with TRBJ2-2; D remains unclear. V shed 2 bases and J shed 3 bases, with 8 bases lying between them. CDR1 is SGHRS and CDR2 is YFSETQ in the germline V gene. The CDR3 runs 14 residues. DNA for the CDR3: TGCGCCAGCAGCTTCGAGACTTACACCGGGGAGCTGTTTTTT. Translating gives CASSFETYTGELFF.

V usage is TRBV7-3 and J usage is TRBJ2-3; tentatively, D is TRBD2 (6 bases). The germline V and J ends were trimmed by 4 bases and 2 bases, with 13 bases remaining between them. Germline V gene sequence: CDR1 SGHTA, CDR2 FQGTGA. The CDR3 runs to 15 residues. CDR3 in amino acids: CASSSSGWNTDTQYF. The CDR3 DNA is TGTGCCAGCAGCTCAAGCGGGTGGAACACAGATACGCAGTATTTT.

The gene calls are TRBV20-1 and TRBJ2-7; D ambiguous. V lost 6 bases and J 8 bases, leaving 14 bases between the germline ends. The germline gives CDR1 DFQATT, CDR2 SNEGSKA (reference sequence). CDR3 length: 11 residues. In nucleotides, the CDR3 is TGCAGTGCGAAGAAAGCGTCACAGCAGTACTTC. This sequence encodes CSAKKASQQYF.

The V and J genes are TRBV19 and TRBJ2-7; D ambiguous. This CDR3 has 15 residues. Trimming shortened V by 0 bases and J by 2 bases, and 11 bases separated the two germline ends. Per the germline V gene, CDR1 is LNHDA and CDR2 is SQIVND (reference sequence). The CDR3 protein is CASSIEAQSPYEQYF. The CDR3 DNA reads as TGTGCCAGTAGTATAGAGGCACAAAGCCCCTACGAGCAGTACTTC.

This chain connects TRBV3-1 (or the pseudogene TRBV3-2) to TRBJ2-6, with D possibly being TRBD2 (6 bases). Trimming removed 3 bases from V and 0 bases from J, with 15 bases in between. The CDR3 has 18 amino acids. The germline V gene encodes CDR1 LGHDT and CDR2 YNNKEL (reference sequence). The CDR3 region is CASSQEGTKSSGANVLTF. CDR3 sequence (DNA): TGTGCCAGCAGCCAGGAGGGGACCAAGAGCTCTGGGGCCAACGTCCTGACTTTC.

The chain is built from TRBV6-5 and TRBJ1-2; a possible D gene is TRBD1 (5 bases). Looked up from germline, CDR1 is MNHEY and CDR2 is SVGAGI. The CDR3 totals 13 residues. V lost 8 bases, J lost 8 bases, and 18 bases lay in between. CDR3 region: CASSYYGAWGYTF. The DNA of the CDR3 is TGTGCCAGCTCGTACTATGGGGCCTGGGGCTACACCTTC.

This clone was counted between two and nine times. This chain links TRBV12-5 with TRBJ2-7, with 7 bases that match TRBD2. The CDR3 is 16 residues long. J gave up 5 bases and V 0 bases, and 10 bases lay outside the gene matches. From germline, CDR1 is LGHNT and CDR2 FRNRAP. CDR3 residues: CASGLVLSPGGHEQYF. Here the CDR3 DNA reads TGTGCTAGTGGTTTGGTACTCAGTCCGGGAGGCCACGAGCAGTACTTC.

J is TRBJ2-7 and V is TRBV27; 8 bases match TRBD1. The CDR3 covers 13 residues. With 5 bases clipped from V and 3 bases from J, the junction kept 3 bases outside the gene matches. The germline V gene encodes CDR1 MNHEY and CDR2 SMNVEV (reference sequence). The CDR3 protein is CASSPGQGYEQYF. DNA of the CDR3: TGTGCCAGCAGTCCAGGACAGGGCTACGAGCAGTACTTC.

The genes are TRBV1 and TRBJ2-1; TRBD2 is the table's D call and was not checked against the DNA. TRBV1 has pseudogene status. This CDR3 region has 16 residues. The CDR3 sequence: CTSSQVSGDVGNEQFF. The CDR3 DNA follows: TGCACCAGCAGCCAAGTTAGCGGGGACGTTGGGAATGAGCAGTTCTTC.

V and J are TRBV29-1 and TRBJ2-3, with D possibly being TRBD2 (6 bases). V dropped 6 bases and J dropped 0 bases, with 13 bases sitting between them. This CDR3 contains 14 residues. Germline CDR1 reads SQVTM; CDR2 reads ANQGSEA. The CDR3 DNA sequence: TGCAGCGTGGCAGGGCTAGCGAGCACAGATACGCAGTATTTT. It yields the protein CSVAGLASTDTQYF.

The CDR3 DNA reads as TGCAGCGCGGTTGGGAACACTGAAGCTTTCTTT. This gives the protein CSAVGNTEAFF. This chain connects TRBV20-1 to TRBJ1-1; D is unresolved. The germline CDR1 and CDR2 sequences are DFQATT and SNEGSKA (reference sequence). The CDR3 extends over 11 amino acids.

This clone showed up just a few times. The DNA of the CDR3 is TGTGCCAGCCGCCCCCGGACGGGGAGGAACACCATATATTTT. Protein product: CASRPRTGRNTIYF. The rearrangement links TRBV6-5 to TRBJ1-3; no firm D call. V shed 8 bases and J shed 7 bases, with 18 bases lying between them. This CDR3 spans 14 amino acids. Germline V lookup: CDR1 MNHEY, CDR2 SVGAGI.

This clone was detected only a few times. CDR3 nucleotide sequence: TGCCTTATCGGGGCTCGGGAAAAACTGTTTTTT. Its protein is CLIGAREKLFF. The rearrangement uses TRBV20-1 and TRBJ1-4; weak D call: TRBD1 (5 bases). CDR1 DFQATT and CDR2 SNEGSKA come from the germline V gene (reference sequence). This CDR3 contains 11 residues.

The chain has TRBV11-2 and TRBJ2-1, with a weak D call TRBD2 (5 bases). With 2 bases removed from V and 9 bases from J, the gap between germline ends came to 8 bases. Germline CDR1 reads SGHAT; CDR2 reads FQNNGV. CDR3 length: 12 residues. The CDR3 sequence is CASSLWGAEQFF. CDR3 in DNA: TGTGCCAGCAGCTTATGGGGAGCTGAGCAGTTCTTC.

The genes are TRBV5-4 and TRBJ2-7; TRBD1 might be the D (6 bases). The CDR3 totals 13 residues. The germline V and J ends were trimmed by 5 bases and 2 bases, with 11 bases remaining between them. The V gene's germline CDR1 is SGHNT and CDR2 YYREEE (reference sequence). CDR3: CASSLTGTYEQYF. CDR3 DNA sequence: TGTGCCAGCAGTTTAACAGGGACCTACGAGCAGTACTTC.

This rearrangement joins TRBV3-1 (or the pseudogene TRBV3-2) to TRBJ2-5; D uncertain. The CDR3 is made up of 15 amino acids. Germline values: CDR1 LGHDT, CDR2 YNNKEL (reference sequence). V dropped 5 bases and J dropped 3 bases, with 16 bases sitting between them. The CDR3 DNA sequence: TGTGCCAGCAGCTCGTCGACCGAGGCGAAAGAGACCCAGTACTTC. Translating gives CASSSSTEAKETQYF.

This clone has only one observation. This rearrangement joins TRBV9 to TRBJ2-2; no reliable D call. This CDR3 is built from 14 residues. V lost 6 bases and J lost 6, with 15 bases in between. Germline lookup yields CDR1 SGDLS and CDR2 YYNGEE. DNA for the CDR3: TGTGCCAGCACCCGAGACGGTAGGGCCGGGGAGCTGTTTTTT. This encodes CASTRDGRAGELFF.

This clone has a handful of counts. The J gene is TRBJ1-1, the V gene TRBV11-1; a weak D match, TRBD1 (6 bases). There are 13 residues in the CDR3. The V end lost 2 bases, the J end lost 5 bases, and 9 bases lay between the germline ends. Germline V gene lookup returns CDR1 SGHAT and CDR2 FQDESV (reference sequence). CDR3 loop: CASSLYRETEAFF. The CDR3 DNA follows: TGTGCCAGCAGCTTATACAGGGAGACTGAAGCTTTCTTT.

The chain joins TRBV2 to TRBJ1-2; the match to TRBD1 covers 8 bases. The V gene's germline CDR1 is SNHLY and CDR2 FYNNEI. The trim removed 5 bases at V and 6 bases at J, leaving 11 bases unmatched. The CDR3 extends over 15 amino acids. The CDR3 reads CASSLVQGAGNGYTF. In DNA form, the CDR3 reads TGTGCCAGCAGTTTAGTTCAGGGGGCAGGGAATGGCTACACCTTC.

This clone was picked up a small number of times. The V and J genes are TRBV6-5 and TRBJ1-1; TRBD1 matches at 8 bases. The J segment lost 0 bases and the V segment lost 9 bases, leaving 9 bases of the junction unmatched. The V gene's germline CDR1 is MNHEY and CDR2 SVGAGI. This CDR3 region has 15 residues. This CDR3 is CASTTGGVMNTEAFF. As DNA, the CDR3 is TGTGCCAGTACAACAGGGGGAGTCATGAACACTGAAGCTTTCTTT.

The CDR3 loop reads CASRSPGGATEAFF. CDR3 DNA: TGTGCCAGCAGATCCCCGGGGGGAGCCACTGAAGCTTTCTTT. The chain uses TRBV6-5 and TRBJ1-1; D perhaps matches TRBD1 (5 bases). The CDR3 sequence is 14 residues long. The ends were cut back, 6 bases at V and 4 bases at J, with 15 bases in the middle. Germline CDR1 is MNHEY and CDR2 is SVGAGI.

The genes are TRBV12-3 or TRBV12-4 and TRBJ1-2; the D is unclear. This CDR3 comprises 12 residues. The V and J ends lost 0 bases and 4 bases respectively, with 3 bases between them. The CDR3 protein is CASSLASYGYTF. For the CDR3, the DNA is TGTGCCAGCAGTTTAGCGAGCTATGGCTACACCTTC.